These 25 T cell receptor beta chains share one sample of origin, sequenced in a study of neurological immune-mediated disorders. MiXCR was run by TCRdb on the 5' RACE reads, yielding one entry per CDR3 protein. Here the sample spans tens of thousands of distinct CDR3 sequences, roughly 2.7% being singletons. The sequenced material came from PBMCs. Receptor source: a woman in her forties or fifties with multiple sclerosis.

This clonotype has a count of ten or more. This CDR3 reads CSAPGTVSYEQYF. The CDR3 region has the DNA TGCAGTGCTCCCGGTACAGTATCCTACGAGCAGTACTTC. The chain couples TRBV20-1 to TRBJ2-7, with D uncertain. The CDR3 loop spans 13 amino acids. Germline V gene lookup returns CDR1 DFQATT and CDR2 SNEGSKA (reference sequence). The V end lost 5 bases, the J end lost 1 base, and 12 bases lay between the germline ends.

This clonotype was counted ten times or more. This chain links TRBV20-1 with TRBJ1-1; 7 nucleotides match TRBD1. This CDR3 is 15 amino acids long. V dropped 3 bases and J dropped 0; count of bases not matched to a gene: 7. Per the germline V gene, CDR1 is DFQATT and CDR2 is SNEGSKA (reference sequence). CDR3 DNA: TGCAGTGCTAGGAAACGGGGACAGTTGAACACTGAAGCTTTCTTT. This translates into CSARKRGQLNTEAFF.

This clonotype was picked up many times. The chain links TRBV29-1 to TRBJ2-7; 7 nucleotides agree with TRBD1. Germline trimming cut 2 bases from V and 4 bases from J; bases unmatched to any gene: 8. Germline CDR1 reads SQVTM; CDR2 reads ANQGSEA. The length of the CDR3 is 14 residues. DNA of the CDR3: TGCAGCGTTGAACCGAGACAGGGACGATACGAGCAGTACTTC. This codes for CSVEPRQGRYEQYF.

This clonotype was observed a few times. DNA of the CDR3: TGCAGCGCCGCAGGGGGAGGGGAATCCTACGAGCAGTACTTC. Translating it yields CSAAGGGESYEQYF. This chain uses TRBV29-1 with TRBJ2-7, with D possibly being TRBD1 or TRBD2 (7 bases each). Trimming shortened V by 7 bases and J by 1 base, and 17 bases separated the two germline ends. The germline CDR1 and CDR2 sequences are SQVTM and ANQGSEA. There are 14 residues in the CDR3.

This clonotype was picked up many times. The chain recombines TRBV20-1 with TRBJ2-5; tentatively, D is TRBD2 (5 bases). Trimming cost V 6 bases and J 4 bases, with 21 bases left between them. CDR3 length: 15 amino acids. Germline V CDR1 and CDR2: DFQATT, SNEGSKA (reference sequence). The CDR3 nucleotides read TGCAGTGCCCCACCCACTAGTTTCGGCGGAGAGACCCAGTACTTC. Protein: CSAPPTSFGGETQYF.

This clonotype appeared many times. The chain couples TRBV12-3 or TRBV12-4 to TRBJ2-5, with a weak D call TRBD1 (7 bases). Trimming cost V 6 bases and J 7 bases, with 12 bases left between them. The CDR3 length is 12 residues. CDR3 nucleotides: TGTGCCAGCAGCCCCAGGGGGGTGACCCAGTACTTC. Amino acids: CASSPRGVTQYF.

In this sample, this clonotype is medium-sized. This rearrangement joins TRBV9 to TRBJ2-2, with D perhaps matching TRBD1 (5 bases). V lost 4 bases, J lost 0 bases, and 7 bases lay in between. Germline CDR1 reads SGDLS; CDR2 reads YYNGEE. The CDR3 has 14 residues. The CDR3 here is CASSSTANTGELFF. In DNA form, the CDR3 reads TGTGCCAGCAGCTCGACAGCGAACACCGGGGAGCTGTTTTTT.

This clonotype qualifies as medium-sized. The gene calls are TRBV7-9 and TRBJ1-1; D may be TRBD1 (5 bases). The CDR3 has 12 amino acids. The germline V gene encodes CDR1 SEHNR and CDR2 FQNEAQ (reference sequence). The V and J ends lost 8 bases and 2 bases respectively, with 9 bases between them. As DNA, the CDR3 is TGTGCCAGCGGGCAGGGTAACACTGAAGCTTTCTTT. Translating gives CASGQGNTEAFF.

This clonotype was seen ten or more times. The rearrangement uses TRBV20-1 and TRBJ1-5; possibly TRBD1 for D (5 bases). Germline-derived CDR1 and CDR2 are DFQATT and SNEGSKA (reference sequence). V lost 4 bases, J lost 0 bases, and 7 bases lay in between. The CDR3 is 13 residues long. The DNA of the CDR3 is TGCAGTGCTACAGGGTCTAGCAATCAGCCCCAGCATTTT. Protein: CSATGSSNQPQHF.

The table lists this clonotype with a few counts. The chain uses TRBV20-1 and TRBJ2-1; no clear D gene. Germline V gene data show CDR1 as DFQATT and CDR2 as SNEGSKA (reference sequence). Trimming left V 1 base short and J 2 bases short, with 15 bases between. The CDR3 has 16 amino acids. The CDR3 loop is CSARVPARVAYNEQFF. CDR3 in DNA: TGCAGTGCTAGAGTACCCGCCCGGGTCGCCTACAATGAGCAGTTCTTC.

The V call is TRBV6-2 or TRBV6-3, the J call TRBJ2-7; 12 bases are a match to TRBD2. Trimming removed 5 bases from V and 3 bases from J; junction bases left unmatched: 8. Germline V CDR1 and CDR2: MNHEY, SVGEGT. This CDR3 is built from 16 residues. CDR3 in amino acids: CASSPPTSGGFYEQYF. The CDR3 DNA reads as TGTGCCAGCAGTCCCCCGACTAGCGGGGGCTTCTACGAGCAGTACTTC.

This clonotype was picked up a small number of times. CDR3 residues: CASSGTGGANYGYTF. The CDR3 bases are TGCGCCAGCAGCGGAACAGGGGGCGCAAACTATGGCTACACCTTC. The chain links TRBV5-1 to TRBJ1-2; 9 bases line up with TRBD1. Germline CDR1 is SGHRS and CDR2 is YFSETQ. This CDR3 is built from 15 residues. V lost 4 bases and J lost 2; bases outside the gene matches: 6.

This clonotype was seen repeatedly, ten times or more. The genes are TRBV20-1 and TRBJ1-2; TRBD1 might be the D (5 bases). From germline, CDR1 is DFQATT and CDR2 SNEGSKA (reference sequence). V lost 2 bases and J lost 7, with 8 bases in between. The length of the CDR3 is 11 residues. This chain's CDR3 is CSARRQGGYTF. CDR3 DNA: TGCAGTGCTAGAAGGCAGGGTGGCTACACCTTC.

The sample holds many counts of this clonotype. V and J are TRBV20-1 and TRBJ2-4; D unresolved. This CDR3 is built from 14 residues. Per the germline V gene, CDR1 is DFQATT and CDR2 is SNEGSKA (reference sequence). Trimming left V 5 bases short and J 1 base short, with 12 bases between. Here the CDR3 reads CSAPPPGAKNIQYF. The CDR3 DNA follows: TGCAGTGCTCCCCCTCCCGGGGCCAAAAACATTCAGTACTTC.

In this sample, this clonotype turned up many times. The chain links TRBV20-1 to TRBJ2-7; TRBD1 aligns across 7 bases. CDR3 size: 16 residues. V was pared by 5 bases and J by 2 bases, with 15 bases of the junction left unmatched. Germline CDR1 and CDR2: DFQATT and SNEGSKA (reference sequence). In DNA form, the CDR3 reads TGCAGTGCTCGCACACGACAGGGCGTCTCCCCCTACGAGCAGTACTTC. Protein product: CSARTRQGVSPYEQYF.

This clonotype was seen many times. The V call is TRBV7-2, the J call TRBJ1-1, with D possibly matching TRBD1 (5 bases). The V and J ends lost 3 bases and 1 base respectively, with 9 bases between them. In germline, CDR1 is SGHTA, CDR2 FQGNSA. The CDR3 extends over 14 amino acids. CDR3 region: CASSFGTANTEAFF. The CDR3 nucleotides are TGTGCCAGCAGCTTTGGGACGGCGAACACTGAAGCTTTCTTT.

This clonotype was observed many times. V gene TRBV29-1 combines with J gene TRBJ1-2, with 8 bases lining up with TRBD1. Germline assignment: CDR1 SQVTM and CDR2 ANQGSEA. V was clipped by 4 bases and J by 7 bases; unmatched bases: 8. The CDR3 is 13 residues long. The CDR3 DNA is TGCAGCGTTGGGTGGCAGGGGGCGATTGGCTACACCTTC. The encoded protein is CSVGWQGAIGYTF.

In its sample, this clonotype was seen many times. This chain links TRBV5-1 with TRBJ2-1; TRBD1 matches at 9 bases. This CDR3 spans 15 amino acids. J was trimmed by 2 bases and V by 4 bases; bases with no gene match: 4. Germline loops: CDR1 SGHRS, CDR2 YFSETQ. CDR3 DNA sequence: TGCGCCAGCAGCCAGGACAGGGGCGCCTACAATGAGCAGTTCTTC. Its protein is CASSQDRGAYNEQFF.

Many counts were recorded for this clonotype. The chain joins TRBV5-1 to TRBJ2-7; a possible D gene is TRBD1 (5 bases). V lost 0 bases to trimming and J lost 0 bases, with 16 bases between them. This CDR3 is 17 amino acids long. Per the germline V gene, CDR1 is SGHRS and CDR2 is YFSETQ. In nucleotides, the CDR3 is TGCGCCAGCAGCTTGGTCGCCAGGGTTCGCAGCTCCTACGAGCAGTACTTC. It is translated as CASSLVARVRSSYEQYF.

This clonotype was observed a handful of times. At one boundary the junction diverges from the germline segment, which might be a read error. The V gene is TRBV7-9, the J gene TRBJ1-5; no clear D gene. The CDR3 runs to 16 residues. CDR1 is SEHNR, CDR2 FQNEAQ, per germline (reference sequence). This chain's CDR3 is CASTHQTDARYQPQNF. CDR3 DNA: TGTGCCAGCACCCATCAGACCGACGCGAGGTATCAGCCCCAGAATTTT.

There are many counts of this clonotype. The rearrangement uses TRBV4-2 and TRBJ1-1, with a possible D match to TRBD1 (5 bases). This CDR3 is built from 16 residues. V was clipped by 1 base and J by 4 bases, with 16 bases between them. CDR1 and CDR2 (germline): LGHNA, YNFKEQ. The CDR3 DNA follows: TGTGCCAGCAGCCAAGGGGGGAGGGGAAATGGCACTGAAGCTTTCTTT. It specifies CASSQGGRGNGTEAFF.

This clonotype was counted a few times. The chain recombines TRBV20-1 with TRBJ2-3, with a weak D call TRBD2 (5 bases). This CDR3 comprises 12 residues. V was clipped by 0 bases and J by 6 bases, with 7 bases between them. Germline CDR1 DFQATT, CDR2 SNEGSKA (reference sequence). The CDR3, as DNA: TGCAGTGCTAGAGAGGGCGGGGATACGCAGTATTTT. This gives the protein CSAREGGDTQYF.

This clonotype was seen repeatedly, ten times or more. This rearrangement joins TRBV3-1 to TRBJ2-7, with D uncertain. The germline V and J ends were trimmed by 8 bases and 2 bases, with 16 bases remaining between them. The CDR3 is made up of 14 amino acids. CDR1 and CDR2 (germline): LGHDT, YNNKEL (reference sequence). CDR3 loop: CASCANRFAYEQYF. The DNA of the CDR3 is TGTGCCAGCTGCGCGAACCGGTTCGCCTACGAGCAGTACTTC.

The sample holds many counts of this clonotype. The chain recombines TRBV12-3 or TRBV12-4 with TRBJ1-2, with TRBD1 identical over 7 bases. The V segment lost 4 bases and the J segment 8 bases; nucleotides outside the gene matches: 4. CDR3 length: 12 amino acids. This CDR3 is CASSSTGTGYTF. The CDR3 DNA is TGTGCCAGCAGTTCGACAGGGACCGGCTACACCTTC.

This clonotype was detected ten times or more. This sequence joins TRBV24-1 and TRBJ2-1; D gene ambiguous. Germline CDR1 and CDR2: KGHDR and SFDVKD. The V end lost 7 bases, the J end lost 7 bases, and 7 bases lay between the germline ends. The CDR3 totals 11 residues. CDR3 nucleotide sequence: TGTGCCACCAGCCGGTTAAATGAGCAGTTCTTC. Translating gives CATSRLNEQFF.